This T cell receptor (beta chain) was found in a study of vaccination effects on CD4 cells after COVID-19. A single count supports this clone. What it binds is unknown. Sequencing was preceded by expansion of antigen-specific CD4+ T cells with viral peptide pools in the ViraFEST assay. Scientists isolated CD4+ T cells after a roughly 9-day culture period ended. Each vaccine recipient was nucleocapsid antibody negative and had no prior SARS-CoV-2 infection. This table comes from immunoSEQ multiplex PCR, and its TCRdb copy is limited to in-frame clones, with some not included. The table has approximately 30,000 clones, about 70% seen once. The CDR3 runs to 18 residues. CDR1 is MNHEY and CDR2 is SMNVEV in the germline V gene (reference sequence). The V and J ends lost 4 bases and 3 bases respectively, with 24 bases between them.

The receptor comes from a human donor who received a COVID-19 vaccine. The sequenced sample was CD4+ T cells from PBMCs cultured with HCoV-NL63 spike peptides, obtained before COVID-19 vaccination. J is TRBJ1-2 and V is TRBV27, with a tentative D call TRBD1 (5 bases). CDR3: CASSSSWGRGGIYYGYTF. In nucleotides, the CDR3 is TGTGCCAGCAGTTCCTCGTGGGGGAGGGGAGGGATTTACTATGGCTACACCTTC.